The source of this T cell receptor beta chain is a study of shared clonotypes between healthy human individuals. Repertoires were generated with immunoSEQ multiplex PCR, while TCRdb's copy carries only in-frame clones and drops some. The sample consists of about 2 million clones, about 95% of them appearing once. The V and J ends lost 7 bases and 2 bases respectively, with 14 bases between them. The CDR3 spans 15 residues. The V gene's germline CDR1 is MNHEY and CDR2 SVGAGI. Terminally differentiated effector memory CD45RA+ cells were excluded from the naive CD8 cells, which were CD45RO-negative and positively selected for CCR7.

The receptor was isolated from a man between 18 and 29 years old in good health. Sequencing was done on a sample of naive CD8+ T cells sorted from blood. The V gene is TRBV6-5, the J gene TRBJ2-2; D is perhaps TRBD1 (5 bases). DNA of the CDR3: TGTGCCAGCACCAAAGGGCAGGGTAACACCGGGGAGCTGTTTTTT. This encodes CASTKGQGNTGELFF.